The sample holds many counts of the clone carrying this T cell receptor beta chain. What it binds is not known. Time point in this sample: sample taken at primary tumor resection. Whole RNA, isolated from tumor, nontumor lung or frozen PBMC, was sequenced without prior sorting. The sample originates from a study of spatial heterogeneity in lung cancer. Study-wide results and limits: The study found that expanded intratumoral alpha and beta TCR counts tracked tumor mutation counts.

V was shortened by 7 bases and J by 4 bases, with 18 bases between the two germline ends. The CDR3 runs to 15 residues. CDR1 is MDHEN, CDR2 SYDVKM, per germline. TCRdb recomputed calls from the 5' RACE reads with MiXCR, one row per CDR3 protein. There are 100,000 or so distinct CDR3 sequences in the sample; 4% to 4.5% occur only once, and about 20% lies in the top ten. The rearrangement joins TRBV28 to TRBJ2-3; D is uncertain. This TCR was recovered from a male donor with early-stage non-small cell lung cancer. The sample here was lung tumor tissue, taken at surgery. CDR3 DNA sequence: TGTGCCAGCACTGTTAATACGTTAACCTCAGATACGCAGTATTTT. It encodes CASTVNTLTSDTQYF.